This record looks at one T cell receptor beta chain sequence and its context. Primers for the PCR totalled 60 Vbeta and 13 Jbeta. Only in-frame clones appear in the TCRdb table, and some are missing; sequencing was by immunoSEQ multiplex PCR. Here the sample table reports tens of thousands of clones. The data derive from a study of cytomegalovirus exposure and HLA in healthy donors. Germline CDR1 reads SQVTM; CDR2 reads ANQGSEA. The CDR3 runs to 13 residues. Trimming pared 6 bases from V and 1 base from J, leaving 12 bases between. The rearrangement links TRBV29-1 to TRBJ1-1; D is ambiguous. Input material: PBMCs. The source is a woman in her thirties in good health and CMV-seronegative. For the CDR3, the DNA is TGCAGCGTCGGGGAACCTTGGAACACTGAAGCTTTCTTT. This translates into CSVGEPWNTEAFF.